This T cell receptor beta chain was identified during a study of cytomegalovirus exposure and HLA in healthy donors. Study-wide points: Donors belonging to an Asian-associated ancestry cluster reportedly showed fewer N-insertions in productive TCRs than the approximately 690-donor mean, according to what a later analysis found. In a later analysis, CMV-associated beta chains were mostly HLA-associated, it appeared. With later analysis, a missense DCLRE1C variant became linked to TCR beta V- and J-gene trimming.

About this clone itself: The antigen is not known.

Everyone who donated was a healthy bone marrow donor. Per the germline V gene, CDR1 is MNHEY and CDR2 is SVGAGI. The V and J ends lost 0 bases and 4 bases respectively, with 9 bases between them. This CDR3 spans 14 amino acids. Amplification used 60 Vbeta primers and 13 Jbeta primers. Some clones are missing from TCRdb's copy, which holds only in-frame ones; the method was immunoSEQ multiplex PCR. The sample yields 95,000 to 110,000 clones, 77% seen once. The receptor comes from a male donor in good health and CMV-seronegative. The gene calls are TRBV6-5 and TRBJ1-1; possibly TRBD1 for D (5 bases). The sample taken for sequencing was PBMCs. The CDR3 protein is CASSYSGVVTEAFF. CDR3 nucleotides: TGTGCCAGCAGTTACTCAGGGGTAGTCACTGAAGCTTTCTTT.